This record covers a single T cell receptor beta chain. Clones were read by immunoSEQ multiplex PCR, and TCRdb kept only the in-frame ones, dropping some. This table has over 45,000 clones, approximately 88% appearing once. The trim removed 1 base at V and 5 bases at J, leaving 9 bases unmatched. The CDR3 spans 16 residues. In germline, CDR1 is SGHVS, CDR2 FNYEAQ. This sample stems from a study of OX40 agonist ivuxolimab in advanced cancers. The rearrangement links TRBV7-6 to TRBJ1-1, with 8 nucleotides matching TRBD1. The sequence was obtained from an adult with an advanced solid tumor such as melanoma, head and neck, liver or kidney cancer. The sequencing here drew on CD4+ or CD8+ T cells sorted from blood, taken in a trial of the OX40 agonist ivuxolimab. The CDR3 sequence is CASSLGYGQGGTEAFF. In nucleotides, the CDR3 is TGTGCCAGCAGCTTAGGGTATGGACAGGGAGGTACTGAAGCTTTCTTT.